This TCR beta chain was profiled in a study of control samples from healthy donors and cancer patients. CDR3 length equals 15 residues. Germline CDR1 and CDR2: SGHRS and YFSETQ. The ends lost 5 bases at V and 4 bases at J; junction bases unmatched: 3. The table came from immunoSEQ multiplex PCR; TCRdb's copy has only in-frame clones and leaves some out. In all, the sample yields roughly 190,000 clones. The V call is TRBV5-1, the J call TRBJ2-2, with TRBD2 matching over 12 bases. The TCR comes from a woman aged 25-40 years in good health. Sequenced sample: blood. The CDR3 DNA is TGCGCCAGCAGACTAGCGGGGGGCCCCACCGGGGAGCTGTTTTTT. As protein: CASRLAGGPTGELFF.